The source of this TCR beta chain is a study of Ad26.COV2.S vaccination and SARS-CoV-2 variants. As for the study in general: Doses of Ad26.COV2.S were injected into muscle once or twice, 56 days apart.

The CDR3 runs 16 residues. The ends were cut back, 1 base at V and 0 bases at J, with 7 bases in the middle. Germline CDR1 is SGHVS and CDR2 is FQNEAQ. A single count supports this clone. Its antigen is still unknown. Profiling relied on immunoSEQ multiplex PCR, and the TCRdb table lists in-frame clones only, not all of them. The table has fewer than 800,000 clones, more than 70% seen once. Overall study findings and caveats: Measures of TCR breadth and depth may have fallen short of total T cell responses.

Treatment meaning: around 19 received Ad26.COV2.S at low or high dose, single or two shots; 5 received placebo; per-sample allocation not given. Samples came from day 63 after the first vaccine or placebo injection. The source is a person between 18 and 59 years old who received the Ad26.COV2.S COVID-19 vaccine or a placebo. The specimen comprised peripheral blood, sampled in a trial of Ad26.COV2.S vaccine versus placebo. The V gene is TRBV7-8, the J gene TRBJ1-6; D not certain. The CDR3 DNA follows: TGTGCCAGCAGCTTAGATCCGGTCTCCTATAATTCACCCCTCCACTTT. Residues: CASSLDPVSYNSPLHF.